Below, 18 T cell receptor beta chains from the same sample are listed, as sequenced in a study of CD8 T cells in ankylosing spondylitis. TCRdb used MiXCR to reprocess the 5' RACE reads, holding one entry per CDR3 protein. The profile shows a few hundred thousand distinct CDR3 sequences, 9.5% to 12% of them singletons. The sequenced sample consisted of blood, either unsorted or a sorted T cell fraction (not recorded which). The receptors here all came from a male donor with ankylosing spondylitis or in good health (not recorded which).

The sample holds many counts of this clonotype. J is TRBJ2-1 and V is TRBV5-1; 9 bases map to TRBD1. Germline values: CDR1 SGHRS, CDR2 YFSETQ. This CDR3 is built from 16 residues. After removal of 3 bases from V and 1 base from J, the junction contained 5 bases not matched to a gene. CDR3 protein: CASSSTGTGSYNEQFF. The CDR3, as DNA: TGCGCCAGCAGCTCAACCGGGACAGGGTCCTACAATGAGCAGTTCTTC. Combining the CDR3 with reference TRBV5-1 and TRBJ2-1 gives the whole variable domain KAGVTQTPRYLIKTRGQQVTLSCSPISGHRSVSWYQQTPGQGLQFLFEYFSETQRNKGNFPGRFSGRQFSNSRSEMNVSTLELGDSALYLCASSSTGTGSYNEQFFGPGTRLTVL.

Of note for this clonotype: One end of the junction varies from germline; a read error may be responsible. V is TRBV10-3 and J is TRBJ2-7, with D perhaps matching TRBD2 (5 bases). The CDR3 has 11 amino acids. Germline V CDR1 and CDR2: ENHRY, SYGVKD. Written as DNA, the CDR3 is TGTGCCATCACCGAGGGCAGTACGCAGTACTTT. Amino acid sequence: CAITEGSTQYF.

This clonotype occurred many times. The chain uses TRBV5-1 and TRBJ1-1; D unclear. This CDR3 spans 15 amino acids. Trimming removed 0 bases at V and 0 bases at J, with 9 bases between. The germline V gene has CDR1 SGHRS and CDR2 YFSETQ. CDR3 DNA sequence: TGCGCCAGCAGCTTGGAGGCTAGCATGAACACTGAAGCTTTCTTT. Its protein is CASSLEASMNTEAFF.

The sample holds many counts of this clonotype. The genes are TRBV9 and TRBJ2-3; D tentatively fits TRBD1 or TRBD2 (5 bases each). Trimming took off 0 bases at V and 4 bases at J, with 9 bases between the two ends. Germline CDR1 reads SGDLS; CDR2 reads YYNGEE. This CDR3 has 14 residues. Written as DNA, the CDR3 is TGTGCCAGCAGCGTAGGGGGGTATGCAGATACGCAGTATTTT. Its protein is CASSVGGYADTQYF. The full variable domain, rest sourced from reference TRBV9 and TRBJ2-3, is DSGVTQTPKHLITATGQRVTLRCSPRSGDLSVYWYQQSLDQGLQFLIQYYNGEERAKGNILERFSAQQFPDLHSELNLSSLELGDSALYFCASSVGGYADTQYFGPGTRLTVL.

This clonotype was seen at least ten times. V and J are TRBV20-1 and TRBJ2-5; 14 positions match TRBD2. The CDR3 runs 18 residues. V lost 6 bases, J lost 6 bases, and 18 bases stayed unmatched. Germline V gene lookup returns CDR1 DFQATT and CDR2 SNEGSKA (reference sequence). The DNA for the CDR3 is TGCAGTGCCCCTCCCCCGGGACTAGCGGGAGTAGTGGAACAGACCCAGTACTTC. Translation: CSAPPPGLAGVVEQTQYF.

This clonotype came up many times. The chain has TRBV29-1 and TRBJ1-2; 10 bases line up with TRBD1. Germline loops: CDR1 SQVTM, CDR2 ANQGSEA. V lost 7 bases and J lost 6; bases outside the gene matches: 5. This CDR3 contains 12 residues. The CDR3 spells CSALGQGHGYTF. In nucleotides, the CDR3 is TGCAGCGCCCTGGGACAGGGGCATGGCTACACCTTC.

This chain joins TRBV6-1 and TRBJ1-1; D is undetermined. Germline lookup yields CDR1 MNHNS and CDR2 SASEGT. V lost 6 bases to trimming and J lost 1 base, with 9 bases between them. This CDR3 has 13 residues. This CDR3 reads CASRRAGNTEAFF. CDR3 nucleotides: TGTGCCAGCAGACGGGCAGGGAACACTGAAGCTTTCTTT.

Ten or more counts support this clonotype. This chain uses TRBV10-3 with TRBJ1-5, with D possibly being TRBD1 (5 bases). CDR3 length: 15 amino acids. In germline, CDR1 is ENHRY, CDR2 SYGVKD. Trimming stripped 6 bases from V and 0 bases from J, with 12 bases between. CDR3 coding DNA: TGTGCCATCAGAGAGACAGACGATAGCAATCAGCCCCAGCATTTT. It yields the protein CAIRETDDSNQPQHF.

This clonotype was seen a handful of times. The chain carries TRBV28 and TRBJ1-5, with TRBD1 matching over 7 bases. This CDR3 region has 16 residues. Trimming took 6 bases from V and 6 from J; bases not matched to a gene: 14. From germline, CDR1 is MDHEN and CDR2 SYDVKM. As DNA, the CDR3 is TGTGCCAGCAGCTTGGGGACAGCAGGAGAAAGTCAGCCCCAGCATTTT. It codes for CASSLGTAGESQPQHF. Supplemented by reference TRBV28 and TRBJ1-5, the full variable domain reads DVKVTQSSRYLVKRTGEKVFLECVQDMDHENMFWYRQDPGLGLRLIYFSYDVKMKEKGDIPEGYSVSREKKERFSLILESASTNQTSMYLCASSLGTAGESQPQHFGDGTRLSIL.

V is TRBV7-2 and J is TRBJ1-3; D ambiguous. The CDR3 consists of 15 residues. The germline V and J ends were trimmed by 3 bases and 0 bases, with 9 bases remaining between them. The germline V gene encodes CDR1 SGHTA and CDR2 FQGNSA. The CDR3 nucleotides are TGTGCCAGCAGCTTCTTTCCAGCCTCTGGAAACACCATATATTTT. Protein sequence: CASSFFPASGNTIYF.

This clonotype was detected a few times. Given a much more abundant clone one base away, this may be a read error. The chain has TRBV20-1 and TRBJ2-7, with 10 bases matching TRBD2. This CDR3 contains 13 residues. The ends lost 5 bases at V and 6 bases at J; junction bases unmatched: 7. Per the germline V gene, CDR1 is DFQATT and CDR2 is SNEGSKA (reference sequence). Here the CDR3 DNA reads TGCAGTGCTCCGGGACTAGCGACATCCGAGCAGTACTTC. This sequence encodes CSAPGLATSEQYF.

This sequence joins TRBV19 and TRBJ2-5, with 8 bases identical to TRBD2. Germline assignment: CDR1 LNHDA and CDR2 SQIVND (reference sequence). The CDR3 spans 18 residues. Trimming removed 4 bases from V and 0 bases from J; junction bases left unmatched: 13. The CDR3 reads CASSTWASGPGYQETQYF. Written as DNA, the CDR3 is TGTGCCAGTAGTACCTGGGCTAGCGGGCCTGGGTACCAAGAGACCCAGTACTTC. The full variable domain, with the rest looked up from reference TRBV19 and TRBJ2-5, is DGGITQSPKYLFRKEGQNVTLSCEQNLNHDAMYWYRQDPGQGLRLIYYSQIVNDFQKGDIAEGYSVSREKKESFPLTVTSAQKNPTAFYLCASSTWASGPGYQETQYFGPGTRLLVL.

This clonotype was recorded only once. The chain combines TRBV20-1 with TRBJ2-7; TRBD2 might be the D (5 bases). V was shortened by 2 bases and J by 0 bases, with 8 bases between the two germline ends. The CDR3 spans 13 residues. The V gene's germline CDR1 is DFQATT and CDR2 SNEGSKA (reference sequence). The CDR3 nucleotides are TGCAGTGCTAGATCCGGGAACTCCTACGAGCAGTACTTC. It codes for CSARSGNSYEQYF.

As for this clonotype: Just one base apart from a much larger clone, this may be a read error. The chain carries TRBV4-1 and TRBJ2-6, with D unresolved. This CDR3 has 15 residues. Germline V gene data show CDR1 as MGHRA and CDR2 as YSYEKL. The CDR3 region is CVSSPHDAGANVLTF. DNA for the CDR3: TGCGTCAGCAGCCCCCACGACGCTGGGGCCAACGTCCTGACTTTC.

This clonotype was recorded at least ten times. The chain carries TRBV20-1 and TRBJ2-7; D uncertain. The CDR3 is 13 residues long. In germline, CDR1 is DFQATT, CDR2 SNEGSKA (reference sequence). Deletions cut 4 bases from V and 1 base from J, with 11 bases between. CDR3 in DNA: TGCAGTGCTAAAAAGGTAGATTCCTACGAGCAGTACTTC. This sequence encodes CSAKKVDSYEQYF.

This clonotype showed up just a few times. This chain links TRBV28 with TRBJ2-4; 9 positions match TRBD1. Trimming at V came to 7 bases and at J to 6 bases, leaving 7 bases not matched to a gene. The CDR3 spans 14 residues. The germline V gene encodes CDR1 MDHEN and CDR2 SYDVKM. This CDR3 is CASTGGTGLNIQYF. The CDR3 DNA is TGTGCCAGCACCGGCGGGACAGGGCTAAACATTCAGTACTTC.

This clonotype was recorded many times. The rearrangement joins TRBV10-3 to TRBJ2-3; 14 bases align to TRBD2. The length of the CDR3 is 16 residues. The V gene end was trimmed by 11 bases and the J gene end by 6 bases; junction bases not matched to a gene: 13. Germline V gene data show CDR1 as ENHRY and CDR2 as SYGVKD. CDR3 region: CAAREGLAGGADTQYF. CDR3 nucleotides: TGTGCCGCCCGAGAAGGACTAGCGGGGGGAGCCGATACGCAGTATTTT.

This clonotype was observed at least ten times. The chain recombines TRBV5-1 with TRBJ2-5; a weak D match, TRBD2 (5 bases). CDR3 length: 14 residues. Germline-derived CDR1 and CDR2 are SGHRS and YFSETQ. V dropped 4 bases and J dropped 5 bases, with 15 bases sitting between them. The CDR3 loop is CASSPGWVLETQYF. CDR3 nucleotides: TGCGCCAGCAGCCCGGGGTGGGTGCTGGAGACCCAGTACTTC.